These T cell receptor beta chains were read from a single sample in a study of shared clonotypes between healthy human individuals. Measured with immunoSEQ multiplex PCR; TCRdb has only the in-frame clones, and not every one. The sample lists just over 2,000,000 clones; over 85% were seen once. The sequencing input was naive CD4+ T cells sorted from blood. The receptors come from a man aged 18 to 30 in good health. The CDR3 runs from the conserved cysteine through the conserved F or W. The D gene is left open where the match is weak. Size tells how often a clone was seen (once, few, many) or the class of an expanded clone, and some rows leave it out.

>TRBD1|TRBV5-4|.|TRBJ2-2|15
CASSAGQGNTGELFF
>.|TRBV4-1|.|TRBJ2-7|13
CASSETEDYEQYF
>TRBD2|TRBV30|.|TRBJ2-3|16
CAWSVRPSGWGDTQYF
>.|TRBV9|.|TRBJ1-2|13
CASSAAGIHGYTF
>TRBD1|TRBV6-6|.|TRBJ1-2|14
CASSSQGVDYGYTF
>.|TRBV30|.|TRBJ1-6|11
CAWSEPGTLHF
>.|TRBV27|once|TRBJ1-5|14
CASSLNSVNQPQHF
>.|TRBV9|.|TRBJ2-7|14
CASSPRTSSYEQYF
>.|TRBV10-3|.|TRBJ1-1|14
CAISDFGGNTEAFF
>.|TRBV9|.|TRBJ1-5|15
CASSVAGYSNQPQHF
>.|TRBV11-2|once|TRBJ1-4|15
CASSSEPGRGGKLFF
>.|TRBV21-1|.|TRBJ2-7|15
CASSKTGGNSYEQYF
>TRBD2|TRBV10-3|.|TRBJ2-3|17
CAISESLASGSTDTQYF
>.|TRBV5-6|.|TRBJ2-5|15
CASSLAQGTRETQYF
>TRBD1|TRBV9|.|TRBJ2-1|16
CASSVGEGTGNNEQFF